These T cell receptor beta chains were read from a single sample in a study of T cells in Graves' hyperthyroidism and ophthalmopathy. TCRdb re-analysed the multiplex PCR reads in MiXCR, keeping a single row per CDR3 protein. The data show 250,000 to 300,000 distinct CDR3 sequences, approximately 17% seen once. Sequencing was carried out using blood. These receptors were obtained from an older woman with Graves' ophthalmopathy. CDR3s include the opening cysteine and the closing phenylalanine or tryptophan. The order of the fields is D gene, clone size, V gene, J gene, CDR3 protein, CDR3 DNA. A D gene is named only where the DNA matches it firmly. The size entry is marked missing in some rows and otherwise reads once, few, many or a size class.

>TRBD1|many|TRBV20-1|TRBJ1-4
CSARDLWNTGVDDEKLFF
TGCAGTGCTAGAGATCTCTGGAACACAGGGGTAGATGATGAAAAACTGTTTTTT
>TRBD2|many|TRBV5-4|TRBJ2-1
CASSQTSGYYNEQFF
TGTGCCAGCAGCCAGACTAGCGGGTATTACAATGAGCAGTTCTTC
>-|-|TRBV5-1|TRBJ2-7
CASSLDGGSVSCEQYF
TGCGCCAGCAGCTTGGATGGGGGTTCCGTATCCTGCGAGCAGTACTTC
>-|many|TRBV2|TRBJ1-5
CASNLRAVSNQPQHF
TGTGCCAGCAACCTCCGGGCGGTTTCTAATCAGCCCCAGCATTTT
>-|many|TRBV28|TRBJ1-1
CASSPTRGGNTEAFF
TGTGCCAGCAGTCCAACCCGGGGAGGGAACACTGAAGCTTTCTTT
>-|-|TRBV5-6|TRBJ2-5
CASSLIESWGREIQYF
TGTGCCAGCAGCTTAATCGAAAGTTGGGGCCGAGAGATCCAGTACTTC
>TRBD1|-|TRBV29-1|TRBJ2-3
CSIRDRGPTDTQYF
TGCAGCATCCGGGACAGGGGCCCCACAGATACGCAGTATTTT
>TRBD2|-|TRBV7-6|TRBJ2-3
CASSLGGLAATDTQYF
TGTGCCAGCAGCTTAGGGGGACTAGCGGCTACAGATACGCAGTATTTT
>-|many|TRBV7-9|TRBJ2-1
CASSVLLGGDEQFF
TGTGCCAGCAGCGTACTCCTGGGCGGGGATGAGCAGTTCTTC
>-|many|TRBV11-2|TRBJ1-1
CASSFRDRNTEAFF
TGTGCCAGCAGCTTTCGGGACCGGAACACTGAAGCTTTCTTT
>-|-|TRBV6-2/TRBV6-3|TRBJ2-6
CASSDFFSGANVLTF
TGTGCCAGCAGTGACTTCTTTTCTGGGGCCAACGTCCTGACTTTC
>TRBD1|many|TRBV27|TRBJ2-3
CASSGTGVYTQYF
TGTGCCAGCAGTGGGACAGGGGTGTATACGCAGTATTTT
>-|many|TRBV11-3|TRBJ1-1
CASSPRADTEAFF
TGTGCCAGCAGCCCCCGCGCGGACACTGAAGCTTTCTTT
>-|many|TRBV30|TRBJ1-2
CAWSGPDGDSNYGYTF
TGTGCCTGGAGTGGTCCAGACGGGGATTCTAACTATGGCTACACCTTC
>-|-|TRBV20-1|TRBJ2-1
CSARDIAEQFF
TGCAGTGCTAGAGATATAGCGGAGCAGTTCTTC
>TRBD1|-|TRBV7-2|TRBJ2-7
CASSSRTGLNEQYF
TGTGCCAGCAGCTCTCGGACAGGGTTGAACGAGCAGTACTTC
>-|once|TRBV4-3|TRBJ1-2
CASSQVAGEWNGYTF
TGCGCCAGCAGCCAAGTTGCAGGAGAATGGAATGGCTACACCTTC
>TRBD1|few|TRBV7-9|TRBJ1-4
CASSLDRMAEKLFF
TGTGCCAGCAGCTTGGACAGGATGGCTGAAAAACTGTTTTTT
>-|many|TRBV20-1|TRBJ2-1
CSAHLGRSSYNEQFF
TGCAGTGCTCACTTGGGGAGAAGCTCCTACAATGAGCAGTTCTTC
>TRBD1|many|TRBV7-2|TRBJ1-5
CASSSDRVRGNQPQHF
TGTGCCAGCAGCTCGGACAGGGTGAGGGGCAATCAGCCCCAGCATTTT
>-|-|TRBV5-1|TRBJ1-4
CASSLEGTNEKLSF
TGCGCCAGCAGCTTGGAGGGGACCAATGAAAAACTGTCTTTT
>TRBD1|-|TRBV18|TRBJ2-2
CASSPPNRGGAGELFF
TGTGCCAGCTCACCACCAAACAGGGGTGGTGCCGGGGAGCTGTTTTTT
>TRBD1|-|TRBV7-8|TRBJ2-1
CASSPPGTGSLNEQFF
TGTGCCAGCAGCCCCCCTGGGACAGGGTCGTTAAATGAGCAGTTCTTC
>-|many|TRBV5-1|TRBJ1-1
CASSLSVTMNTEAFF
TGCGCCAGCAGCTTGTCAGTAACCATGAACACTGAAGCTTTCTTT
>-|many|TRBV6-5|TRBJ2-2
CASSYSRAASTGELFF
TGTGCCAGCAGTTACTCGCGCGCAGCGTCCACCGGGGAGCTGTTTTTT
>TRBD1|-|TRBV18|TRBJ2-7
CASSPRDRSYERYF
TGTGCCAGCTCACCACGGGACAGGAGTTACGAGCGGTACTTC
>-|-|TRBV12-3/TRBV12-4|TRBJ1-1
CASSSRQNTEAFF
TGTGCCAGCAGTAGTAGACAGAACACTGAAGCTTTCTTT
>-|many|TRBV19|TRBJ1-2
CASSPRGDYGYTF
TGTGCCAGTAGTCCAAGGGGGGACTATGGCTACACCTTC
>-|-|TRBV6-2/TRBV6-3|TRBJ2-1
CASSDPKTRGGSYNEQFF
TGTGCCAGCAGTGACCCCAAAACTAGGGGTGGGTCCTACAATGAGCAGTTCTTC
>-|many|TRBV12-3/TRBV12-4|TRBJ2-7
CASSFSAGSYEQYF
TGTGCCAGCAGTTTTAGCGCGGGTTCCTACGAGCAGTACTTC
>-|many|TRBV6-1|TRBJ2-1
CASRGRTYNEQFF
TGTGCCAGCAGGGGCAGGACCTACAATGAGCAGTTCTTC
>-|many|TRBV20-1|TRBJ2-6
CSAIQGSGANVLTF
TGCAGTGCTATACAGGGATCTGGGGCCAACGTCCTGACTTTC
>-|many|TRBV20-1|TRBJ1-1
CSAREGPTEAFF
TGCAGTGCTAGAGAGGGGCCGACTGAAGCTTTCTTT
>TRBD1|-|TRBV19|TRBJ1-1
CASTREQGAGAFF
TGTGCCAGTACCCGTGAACAGGGGGCAGGTGCTTTCTTT
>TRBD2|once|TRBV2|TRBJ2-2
CASSRLASGNTGELFF
TGTGCCAGCAGTCGTTTGGCTAGCGGGAACACCGGGGAGCTGTTTTTT
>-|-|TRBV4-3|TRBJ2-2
CASSPSVAGNTGELFF
TGCGCCAGCAGCCCGTCCGTAGCAGGGAACACCGGGGAGCTGTTTTTT
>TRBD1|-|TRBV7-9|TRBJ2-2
CAIAGTGYAGELFF
TGTGCCATCGCCGGGACAGGGTACGCCGGGGAGCTGTTTTTT
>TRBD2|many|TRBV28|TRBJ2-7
CASSLSSLAESSYEQYF
TGTGCCAGCAGTTTATCATCCCTAGCGGAGAGCTCCTACGAGCAGTACTTC
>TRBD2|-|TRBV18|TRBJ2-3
CASSRAGDGADTQYF
TGTGCCAGCTCACGAGCGGGGGACGGCGCAGATACGCAGTATTTT